The subject of this entry is one TCR beta chain. This CDR3 spans 13 amino acids. V dropped 3 bases and J dropped 3 bases, with 9 bases sitting between them. Germline V gives CDR1 MNHEY, CDR2 SMNVEV (reference sequence). The data belong to a study of T cell changes during pregnancy in multiple sclerosis. Assay: immunoSEQ multiplex PCR; the TCRdb copy retains only in-frame clones and omits some. The repertoire holds roughly 58,000 clones, with 94% as singletons. This chain connects TRBV27 to TRBJ2-7; D is possibly TRBD2 (5 bases). The origin of this receptor is a female donor with multiple sclerosis, enrolled in a pregnancy study. Sequenced here: CD8+ T cells from peripheral blood mononuclear cells, sampled in the third trimester of pregnancy. CDR3 in DNA: TGTGCCAGCAGTTTCGCGGGTAACTACGAGCAGTACTTC. Protein sequence: CASSFAGNYEQYF.